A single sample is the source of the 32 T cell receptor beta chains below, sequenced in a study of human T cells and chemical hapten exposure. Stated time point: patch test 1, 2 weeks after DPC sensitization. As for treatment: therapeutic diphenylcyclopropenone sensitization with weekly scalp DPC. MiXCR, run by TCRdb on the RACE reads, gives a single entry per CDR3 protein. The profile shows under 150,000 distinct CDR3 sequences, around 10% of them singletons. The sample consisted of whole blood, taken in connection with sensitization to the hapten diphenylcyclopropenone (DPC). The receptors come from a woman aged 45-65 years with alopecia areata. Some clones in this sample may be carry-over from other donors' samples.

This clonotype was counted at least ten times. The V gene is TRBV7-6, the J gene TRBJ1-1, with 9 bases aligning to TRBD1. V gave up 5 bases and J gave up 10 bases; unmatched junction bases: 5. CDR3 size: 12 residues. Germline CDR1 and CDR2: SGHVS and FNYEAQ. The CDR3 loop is CASSHRQGVAFF. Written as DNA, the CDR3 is TGTGCCAGCAGCCACCGACAGGGGGTAGCTTTCTTT. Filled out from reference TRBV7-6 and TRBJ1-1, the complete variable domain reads GAGVSQSPRYKVTKRGQDVALRCDPISGHVSLYWYRQALGQGPEFLTYFNYEAQQDKSGLPNDRFSAERPEGSISTLTIQRTEQRDSAMYRCASSHRQGVAFFGQGTRLTVV.

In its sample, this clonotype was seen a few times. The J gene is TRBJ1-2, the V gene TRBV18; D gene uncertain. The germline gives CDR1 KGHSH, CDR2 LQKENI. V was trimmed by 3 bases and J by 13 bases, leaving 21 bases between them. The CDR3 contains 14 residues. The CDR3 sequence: CASSPNSARQDGTF. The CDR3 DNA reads TGTGCCAGCTCACCGAACTCGGCCCGCCAGGACGGCACCTTC.

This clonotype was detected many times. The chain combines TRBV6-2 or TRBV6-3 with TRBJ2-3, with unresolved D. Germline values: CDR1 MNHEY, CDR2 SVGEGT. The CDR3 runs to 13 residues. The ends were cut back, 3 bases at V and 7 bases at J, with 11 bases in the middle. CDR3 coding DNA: TGTGCCAGCAGTTATGAGTCCCGCCATACGCAGTATTTT. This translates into CASSYESRHTQYF.

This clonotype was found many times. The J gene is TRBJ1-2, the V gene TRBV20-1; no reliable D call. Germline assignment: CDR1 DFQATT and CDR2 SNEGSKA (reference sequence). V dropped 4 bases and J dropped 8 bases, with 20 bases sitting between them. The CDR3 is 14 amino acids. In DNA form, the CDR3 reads TGCAGTGCTATCACCCCTATGGCTACCGGGGGCTACACCTTC. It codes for CSAITPMATGGYTF.

CDR3 sequence reads: CASSSNWGQPQHF. The CDR3 DNA reads TGTGCCAGCAGCTCCAATTGGGGTCAGCCCCAGCATTTT. The chain links TRBV7-2 to TRBJ1-5; D is unresolved. V was cut by 4 bases and J by 6 bases, with 10 bases left in between. In germline, CDR1 is SGHTA, CDR2 FQGNSA. The CDR3 consists of 13 residues.

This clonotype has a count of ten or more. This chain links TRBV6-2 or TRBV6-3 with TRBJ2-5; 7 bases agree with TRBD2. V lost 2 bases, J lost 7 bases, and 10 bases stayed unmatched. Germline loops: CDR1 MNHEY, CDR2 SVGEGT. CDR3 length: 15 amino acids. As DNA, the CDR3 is TGTGCCAGCAGTTACGGGGGGGACGACGTGGGGACCCAGTACTTC. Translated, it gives CASSYGGDDVGTQYF.

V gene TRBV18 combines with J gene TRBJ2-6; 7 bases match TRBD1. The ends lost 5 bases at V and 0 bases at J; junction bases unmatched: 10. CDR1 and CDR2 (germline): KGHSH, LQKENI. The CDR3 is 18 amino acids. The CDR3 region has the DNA TGTGCCAGCTCAACAGGGGAACAGGCTCGCTCTGGGGCCAACGTCCTGACTTTC. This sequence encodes CASSTGEQARSGANVLTF.

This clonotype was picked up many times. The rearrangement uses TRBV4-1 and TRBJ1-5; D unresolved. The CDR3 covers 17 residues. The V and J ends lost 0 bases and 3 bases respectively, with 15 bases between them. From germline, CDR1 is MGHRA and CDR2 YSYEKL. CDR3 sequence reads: CASSQDSERGSNQPQHF. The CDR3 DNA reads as TGCGCCAGCAGCCAAGATAGTGAAAGAGGTTCCAATCAGCCCCAGCATTTT.

Here the CDR3 reads CSVGSAYNSPLHF. The CDR3 DNA reads as TGCAGCGTTGGGTCAGCCTATAATTCACCCCTCCACTTT. The J gene is TRBJ1-6, the V gene TRBV29-1; no clear D gene. There are 13 residues in the CDR3. Germline lookup yields CDR1 SQVTM and CDR2 ANQGSEA. Trimming cost V 4 bases and J 2 bases, with 6 bases left between them.

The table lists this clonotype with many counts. The CDR3 sequence: CASSFDPAQPQHF. CDR3 coding DNA: TGTGCCAGCAGCTTTGACCCGGCCCAGCCCCAGCATTTT. The V call is TRBV6-4, the J call TRBJ1-5; D is ambiguous. The V and J ends lost 6 bases and 7 bases respectively, with 13 bases between them. CDR3 length: 13 amino acids. The germline V gene encodes CDR1 MRHNA and CDR2 SNTAGT.

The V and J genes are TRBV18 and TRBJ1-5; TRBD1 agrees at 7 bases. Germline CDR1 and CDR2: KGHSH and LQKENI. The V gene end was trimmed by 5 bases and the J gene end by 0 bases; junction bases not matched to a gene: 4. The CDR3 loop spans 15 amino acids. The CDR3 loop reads CASSAGQASNQPQHF. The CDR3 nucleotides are TGTGCCAGCTCAGCTGGACAGGCTAGCAATCAGCCCCAGCATTTT.

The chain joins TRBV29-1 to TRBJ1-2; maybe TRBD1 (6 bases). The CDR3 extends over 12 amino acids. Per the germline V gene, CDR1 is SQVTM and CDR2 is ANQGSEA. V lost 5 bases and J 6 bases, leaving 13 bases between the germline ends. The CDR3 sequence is CSVQGIRDGYTF. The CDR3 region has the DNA TGCAGCGTTCAGGGGATCAGAGATGGCTACACCTTC.

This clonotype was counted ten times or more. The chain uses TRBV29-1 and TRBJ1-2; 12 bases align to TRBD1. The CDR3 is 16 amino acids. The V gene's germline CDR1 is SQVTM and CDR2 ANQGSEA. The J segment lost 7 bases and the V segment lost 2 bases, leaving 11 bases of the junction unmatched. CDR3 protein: CSVETGTGGRRGGYTF. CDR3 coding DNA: TGCAGCGTTGAAACCGGGACAGGGGGCCGCCGAGGTGGCTACACCTTC.

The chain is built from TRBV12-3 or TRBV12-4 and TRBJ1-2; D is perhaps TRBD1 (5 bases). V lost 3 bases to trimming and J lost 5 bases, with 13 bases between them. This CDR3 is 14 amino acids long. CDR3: CASSFAPGRYGYTF. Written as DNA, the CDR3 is TGTGCCAGCAGTTTCGCCCCGGGACGGTATGGCTACACCTTC.

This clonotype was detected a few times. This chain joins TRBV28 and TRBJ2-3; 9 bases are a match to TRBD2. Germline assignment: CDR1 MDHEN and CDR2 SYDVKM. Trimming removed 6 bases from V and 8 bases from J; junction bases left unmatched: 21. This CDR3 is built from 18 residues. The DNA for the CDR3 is TGTGCCAGCAGCTCACTATTGACCCGGACTAGCGTTAGTGGTACGCAGTATTTT. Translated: CASSSLLTRTSVSGTQYF.

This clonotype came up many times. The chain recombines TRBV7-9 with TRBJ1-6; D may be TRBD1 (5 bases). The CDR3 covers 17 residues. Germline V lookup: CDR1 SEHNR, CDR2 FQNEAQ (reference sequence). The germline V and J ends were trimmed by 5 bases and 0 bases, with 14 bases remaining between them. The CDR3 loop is CASSQGTASSYNSPLHF. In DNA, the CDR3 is TGTGCCAGCAGCCAAGGGACGGCTAGCTCCTATAATTCACCCCTCCACTTT.

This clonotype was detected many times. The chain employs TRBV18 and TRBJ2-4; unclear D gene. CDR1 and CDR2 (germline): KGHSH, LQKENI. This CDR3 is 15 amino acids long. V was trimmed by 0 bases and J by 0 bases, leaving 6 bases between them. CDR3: CASSPPSIAKNIQYF. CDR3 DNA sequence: TGTGCCAGCTCACCACCGAGTATAGCCAAAAACATTCAGTACTTC.

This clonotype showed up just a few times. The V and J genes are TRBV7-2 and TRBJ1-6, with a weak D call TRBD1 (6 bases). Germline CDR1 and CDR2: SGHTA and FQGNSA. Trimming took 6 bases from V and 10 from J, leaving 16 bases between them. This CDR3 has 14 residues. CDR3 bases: TGTGCCAGCAGAATCGGGGGGCGAGAGTCACCCCTCCACTTT. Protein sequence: CASRIGGRESPLHF. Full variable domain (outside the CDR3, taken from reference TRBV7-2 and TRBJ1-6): GAGVSQSPSNKVTEKGKDVELRCDPISGHTALYWYRQSLGQGLEFLIYFQGNSAPDKSGLPSDRFSAERTGGSVSTLTIQRTQQEDSAVYLCASRIGGRESPLHFGNGTRLTVT.

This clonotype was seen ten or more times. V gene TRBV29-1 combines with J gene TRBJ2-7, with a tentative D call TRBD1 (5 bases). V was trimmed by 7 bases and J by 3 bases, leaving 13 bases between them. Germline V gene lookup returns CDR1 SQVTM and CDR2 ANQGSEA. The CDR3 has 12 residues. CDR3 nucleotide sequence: TGCAGCGCTCTCGACAGTTTCTACGAGCAGTACTTC. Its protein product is CSALDSFYEQYF.

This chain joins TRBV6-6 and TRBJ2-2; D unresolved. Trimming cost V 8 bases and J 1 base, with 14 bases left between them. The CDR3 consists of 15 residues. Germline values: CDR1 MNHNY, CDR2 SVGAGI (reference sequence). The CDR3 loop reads CASCKSFVNTGELFF. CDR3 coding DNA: TGTGCCAGCTGTAAGAGTTTTGTGAACACCGGGGAGCTGTTTTTT.

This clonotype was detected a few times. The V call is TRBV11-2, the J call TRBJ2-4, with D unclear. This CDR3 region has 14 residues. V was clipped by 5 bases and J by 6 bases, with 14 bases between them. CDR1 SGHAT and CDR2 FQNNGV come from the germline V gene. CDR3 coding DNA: TGTGCCAGCAGCGCGTCTGTAGGCAGAAACATTCAGTACTTC. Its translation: CASSASVGRNIQYF.

In DNA, the CDR3 is TGTGCCAGCAGGAGGGACTCCTACAATGAGCAGTTCTTC. It specifies CASRRDSYNEQFF. The gene calls are TRBV28 and TRBJ2-1; the D gene is possibly TRBD2 (5 bases). CDR1 and CDR2 (germline): MDHEN, SYDVKM. This CDR3 region has 13 residues. V lost 6 bases and J lost 0, with 6 bases in between.

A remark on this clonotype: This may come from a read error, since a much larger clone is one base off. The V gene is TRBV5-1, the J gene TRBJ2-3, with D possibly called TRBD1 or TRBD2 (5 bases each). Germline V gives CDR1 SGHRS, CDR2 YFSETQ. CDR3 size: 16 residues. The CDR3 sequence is CASSPTGTFSSDAQYF. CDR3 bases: TGCGCCAGCAGCCCGACCGGGACGTTTTCCTCAGATGCGCAGTATTTT.

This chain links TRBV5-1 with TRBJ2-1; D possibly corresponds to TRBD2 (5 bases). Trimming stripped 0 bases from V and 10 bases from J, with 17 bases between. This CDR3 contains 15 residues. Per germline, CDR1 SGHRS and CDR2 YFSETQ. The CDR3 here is CASSLARTFTGEQFF. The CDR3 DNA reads TGCGCCAGCAGCTTGGCCCGGACTTTTACGGGCGAGCAGTTCTTC.

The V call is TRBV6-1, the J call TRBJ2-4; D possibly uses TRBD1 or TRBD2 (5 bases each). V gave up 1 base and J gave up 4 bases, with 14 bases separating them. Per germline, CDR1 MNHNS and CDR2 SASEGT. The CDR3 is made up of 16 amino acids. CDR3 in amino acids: CASSEVGTLAKNIQYF. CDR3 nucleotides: TGTGCCAGCAGTGAAGTTGGGACCCTTGCGAAAAACATTCAGTACTTC.

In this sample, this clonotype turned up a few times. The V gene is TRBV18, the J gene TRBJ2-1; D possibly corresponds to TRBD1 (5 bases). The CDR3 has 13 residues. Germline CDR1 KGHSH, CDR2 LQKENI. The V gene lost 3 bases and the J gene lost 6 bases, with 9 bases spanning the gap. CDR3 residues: CASSPIQGNEQFF. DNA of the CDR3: TGTGCCAGCTCACCGATTCAGGGCAATGAGCAGTTCTTC.

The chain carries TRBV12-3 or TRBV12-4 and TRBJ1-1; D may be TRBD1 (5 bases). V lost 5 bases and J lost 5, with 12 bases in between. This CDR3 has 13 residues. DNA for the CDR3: TGTGCCAGCAGTGTGGGACCCCAGACTGAAGCTTTCTTT. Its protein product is CASSVGPQTEAFF.

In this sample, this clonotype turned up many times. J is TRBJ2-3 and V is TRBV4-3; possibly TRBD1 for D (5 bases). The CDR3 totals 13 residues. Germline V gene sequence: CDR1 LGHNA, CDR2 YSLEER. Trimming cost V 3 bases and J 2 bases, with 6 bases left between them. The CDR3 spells CASSQGHTDTQYF. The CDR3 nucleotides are TGCGCCAGCAGCCAGGGGCACACAGATACGCAGTATTTT.

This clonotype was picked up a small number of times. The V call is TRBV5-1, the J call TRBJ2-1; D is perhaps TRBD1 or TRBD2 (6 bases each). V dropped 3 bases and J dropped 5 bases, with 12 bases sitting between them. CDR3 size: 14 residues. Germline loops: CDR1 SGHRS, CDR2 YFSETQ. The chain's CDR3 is CASSSLGGNNEQFF. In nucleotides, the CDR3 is TGCGCCAGCAGCTCCCTAGGGGGGAACAATGAGCAGTTCTTC. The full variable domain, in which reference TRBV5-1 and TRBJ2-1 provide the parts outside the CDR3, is KAGVTQTPRYLIKTRGQQVTLSCSPISGHRSVSWYQQTPGQGLQFLFEYFSETQRNKGNFPGRFSGRQFSNSRSEMNVSTLELGDSALYLCASSSLGGNNEQFFGPGTRLTVL.

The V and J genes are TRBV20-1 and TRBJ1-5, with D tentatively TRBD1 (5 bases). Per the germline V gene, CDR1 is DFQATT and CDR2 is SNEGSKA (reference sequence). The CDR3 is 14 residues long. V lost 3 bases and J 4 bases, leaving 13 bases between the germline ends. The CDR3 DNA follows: TGCAGTGCTAGGGCGCAGGGCGGTAATCAGCCCCAGCATTTT. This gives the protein CSARAQGGNQPQHF.

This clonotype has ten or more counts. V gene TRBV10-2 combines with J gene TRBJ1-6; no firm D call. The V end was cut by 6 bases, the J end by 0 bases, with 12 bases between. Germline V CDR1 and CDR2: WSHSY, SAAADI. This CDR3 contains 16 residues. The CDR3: CASRTKESSYNSPLHF. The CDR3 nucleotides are TGCGCCAGCAGGACCAAAGAGAGCTCCTATAATTCACCCCTCCACTTT.

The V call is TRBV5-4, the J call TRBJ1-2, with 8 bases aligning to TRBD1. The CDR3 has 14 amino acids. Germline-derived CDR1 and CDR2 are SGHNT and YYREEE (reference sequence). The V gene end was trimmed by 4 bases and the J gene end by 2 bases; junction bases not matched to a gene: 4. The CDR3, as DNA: TGTGCCAGCAGCAGGGGACAGGCGAACTATGGCTACACCTTC. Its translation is CASSRGQANYGYTF.